The entry that follows covers one T cell receptor (beta chain) sequence. This sample is drawn from a study of T cell responses to AZD1222 COVID-19 vaccine. The CDR3 runs 13 residues. V was shortened by 6 bases and J by 7 bases, with 9 bases between the two germline ends. Germline V gives CDR1 KGHDR, CDR2 SFDVKD. Measured with immunoSEQ multiplex PCR; TCRdb has only the in-frame clones, and not every one. The table shows 120,000 or so clones, with approximately 85% occurring only once. The receptor's source is an adult in good health. The starting material was peripheral blood, obtained on day 0 of AZD1222 vaccination. The chain links TRBV24-1 to TRBJ1-6; no clear D. The CDR3, as DNA: TGTGCCACCAGTTTGGAGAAAAATTCACCCCTCCACTTT. Translation gives CATSLEKNSPLHF.